These 4 T cell receptor beta chains share one sample of origin, sequenced in a study of post-analysis software for immune sequencing data. No antigen has been identified for these receptors. Study results and limitations: When patients were compared with controls, about five TRBV segments were more frequent, TRBV5-6, TRBV5-1 and TRBV20-1 among them.

Unique molecular identifiers tagged the TCR beta cDNA libraries. MiXCR, run by TCRdb on the PCR reads, gives a single entry per CDR3 protein. Among under 650,000 distinct CDR3 sequences listed, about 44% were seen once. Material: blood. The receptors derive from a girl under 18 with multiple sclerosis.

This clonotype was counted a few times. The chain links TRBV20-1 to TRBJ2-3; 11 bases map to TRBD2. Germline lookup yields CDR1 DFQATT and CDR2 SNEGSKA (reference sequence). CDR3 length: 15 amino acids. Germline trimming cut 5 bases from V and 6 bases from J; bases unmatched to any gene: 10. The CDR3 is CSAPLQTSGDDTQYF. The CDR3 DNA is TGCAGTGCTCCTCTCCAGACTAGCGGGGATGATACGCAGTATTTT.

Here the CDR3 DNA reads TGTGCCAGCAGCTTAGCAGGGGTGGGGAGCAATCAGCCCCAGCATTTT. Its protein product is CASSLAGVGSNQPQHF. The rearrangement joins TRBV7-2 to TRBJ1-5; maybe TRBD1 (5 bases). Germline CDR1 is SGHTA and CDR2 is FQGNSA. Trimming cost V 0 bases and J 1 base, with 10 bases left between them. The CDR3 is 16 residues long. The full variable domain, in which reference TRBV7-2 and TRBJ1-5 provide the parts outside the CDR3, is GAGVSQSPSNKVTEKGKDVELRCDPISGHTALYWYRQSLGQGLEFLIYFQGNSAPDKSGLPSDRFSAERTGGSVSTLTIQRTQQEDSAVYLCASSLAGVGSNQPQHFGDGTRLSIL.

This clonotype turned up a few times. A read error is possible here, since a much larger clone lies one base away. The rearrangement links TRBV6-4 to TRBJ2-3; 7 positions agree with TRBD1. The CDR3 is 13 amino acids. CDR1 and CDR2 (germline): MRHNA, SNTAGT. CDR3 region: CASRDSDRDTQYF. The CDR3 nucleotides are TGTGCCAGCAGGGACTCGGACAGGGATACGCAGTATTTT.

Only a few counts were recorded for this clonotype. The gene calls are TRBV7-9 and TRBJ2-7; D gene unclear. V lost 3 bases and J 10 bases, leaving 7 bases between the germline ends. This CDR3 contains 10 residues. CDR1 is SEHNR and CDR2 is FQNEAQ in the germline V gene (reference sequence). CDR3 nucleotides: TGTGCCAGCAGCTTGATGCCCCAGTACTTC. Translated: CASSLMPQYF.